There are many counts of the clone carrying this T cell receptor beta chain. Its target is not known. The record originates from a study of identical twins. Findings and caveats of the study: The study found excess low generation probability among twin-shared out-of-frame alpha sequences.

CDR1 and CDR2 from the germline V gene are SGHTA and FQGNSA. This CDR3 has 15 amino acids. V gave up 1 base and J gave up 6 bases, with 13 bases separating them. TCRdb fed the 5' RACE reads into MiXCR, producing one record per CDR3 protein. The sample includes more than 400,000 distinct CDR3 sequences, approximately 16% of them seen just once. This same sample was also part of a study on yellow fever vaccine responses in identical twins.

This receptor was taken from a young woman in good health. The sequencing input was CD4+ T cells sorted from blood. The V gene is TRBV7-2, the J gene TRBJ2-1, with D unclear. DNA for the CDR3: TGTGCCAGCAGCTTAGTTAGTGTTTCCCCCAATGAGCAGTTCTTC. This sequence encodes CASSLVSVSPNEQFF.